This passage covers 23 T cell receptor beta chains from one sample sequenced in a study of regulatory T cells in long-lasting Graves disease. Time point defined: persistent/refractory GD, antithyroid drugs over 5 years with positive TRAb. RNA extracted from PBMCs served as the sequencing template. Investigators prepared the TCR beta libraries by applying iRepertoire HTBI primers and Arm-PCR of CDR3 regions. TCRdb recomputed calls from the multiplex PCR reads with MiXCR, one row per CDR3 protein. The sample records approximately 400,000 distinct CDR3 sequences, 20% being singletons. The sample here was peripheral blood mononuclear cells (PBMCs), taken when the disease was refractory, from a patient treated with antithyroid drugs. Receptors originate from a female donor with Graves disease.

This clonotype has a count of ten or more. This chain links TRBV12-3 or TRBV12-4 with TRBJ1-1; D might be TRBD1 (5 bases). The CDR3 sequence is 13 residues long. The germline V and J ends were trimmed by 5 bases and 10 bases, with 17 bases remaining between them. The CDR3 nucleotides are TGTGCCAGCAGTCCCCCGGGGACCGGTGGAGCTTTCTTT. It translates to CASSPPGTGGAFF.

The chain links TRBV7-3 to TRBJ2-5; 8 bases match TRBD1. With 6 bases clipped from V and 5 bases from J, the junction kept 11 bases outside the gene matches. CDR1 SGHTA and CDR2 FQGTGA come from the germline V gene. The CDR3 contains 15 residues. The CDR3 reads CASRLQGVSGETQYF. CDR3 in DNA: TGTGCCAGCAGACTACAGGGGGTCAGTGGGGAGACCCAGTACTTC.

The chain combines TRBV7-9 with TRBJ2-1; 12 positions match TRBD2. Trimming cost V 1 base and J 14 bases; bases outside gene matches: 9. The CDR3 contains 15 residues. Germline CDR1 SEHNR, CDR2 FQNEAQ (reference sequence). The CDR3 reads CASSLEVTSGRGKFF. The CDR3 DNA reads as TGTGCCAGCAGCTTAGAGGTGACTAGCGGGAGAGGAAAGTTCTTC.

This clonotype was counted only a few times. The chain uses TRBV7-2 and TRBJ1-2; 8 nucleotides align to TRBD1. CDR1 and CDR2 (germline): SGHTA, FQGNSA. This CDR3 is built from 14 residues. V gave up 5 bases and J gave up 5 bases; unmatched junction bases: 7. CDR3 amino acids: CASSQLQGVYGYTF. CDR3 in DNA: TGTGCCAGCAGCCAATTACAGGGGGTTTATGGCTACACCTTC.

The rearrangement joins TRBV11-2 to TRBJ2-1; possible D gene TRBD2, 5 bases. The CDR3 extends over 17 amino acids. Germline lookup yields CDR1 SGHAT and CDR2 FQNNGV. V lost 7 bases and J lost 2, with 21 bases in between. The CDR3 protein is CASTEGRWEWAYNEQFF. The CDR3 DNA is TGTGCCAGCACCGAAGGTCGGTGGGAGTGGGCCTACAATGAGCAGTTCTTC. The full variable domain, with the rest looked up from reference TRBV11-2 and TRBJ2-1, is EAGVAQSPRYKIIEKRQSVAFWCNPISGHATLYWYQQILGQGPKLLIQFQNNGVVDDSQLPKDRFSAERLKGVDSTLKIQPAKLEDSAVYLCASTEGRWEWAYNEQFFGPGTRLTVL.

This clonotype was counted only a few times. The chain employs TRBV6-2 or TRBV6-3 and TRBJ1-4; TRBD1 matches at 8 bases. V lost 5 bases and J lost 5; bases outside the gene matches: 13. Germline values: CDR1 MNHEY, CDR2 SVGEGT. The CDR3 totals 17 residues. The CDR3, as DNA: TGTGCCAGCAGTGAGGCCCGGACAGGGCCGATAAATGAAAAACTGTTTTTT. It is translated as CASSEARTGPINEKLFF.

This sequence joins TRBV6-1 and TRBJ1-2, with D maybe TRBD1 (5 bases). V was pared by 6 bases and J by 4 bases, with 15 bases between. The CDR3 runs to 14 residues. Germline V CDR1 and CDR2: MNHNS, SASEGT. CDR3 nucleotides: TGTGCCAGCAGAGAGGAGGGGCCTGCCTATGGCTACACCTTC. Amino acids: CASREEGPAYGYTF.

The chain carries TRBV29-1 and TRBJ2-1, with unresolved D. Germline V gene data show CDR1 as SQVTM and CDR2 as ANQGSEA. There are 12 residues in the CDR3. Trimming stripped 3 bases from V and 4 bases from J, with 7 bases between. CDR3 loop: CSVDRFYNEQFF. CDR3 nucleotide sequence: TGCAGCGTTGACAGGTTTTACAATGAGCAGTTCTTC.

This clonotype was recorded at least ten times. This rearrangement joins TRBV28 to TRBJ1-4; D perhaps matches TRBD1 (6 bases). CDR3 length: 15 amino acids. The germline CDR1 and CDR2 sequences are MDHEN and SYDVKM. V gave up 5 bases and J gave up 5 bases, with 15 bases separating them. CDR3 nucleotides: TGTGCCAGCAGTCCTGGGGGCAGCCTGAATGAAAAACTGTTTTTT. It is translated as CASSPGGSLNEKLFF.

This clonotype showed up many times. The rearrangement links TRBV20-1 to TRBJ1-1; 7 bases match TRBD1. The germline V gene encodes CDR1 DFQATT and CDR2 SNEGSKA (reference sequence). CDR3 length: 14 residues. The CDR3 DNA follows: TGCAGCCGACATAAGGGACAGATGAACACTGAAGCTTTCTTT. Translation: CSRHKGQMNTEAFF.

The genes are TRBV7-9 and TRBJ1-1, with D maybe TRBD1 (5 bases). Trimming stripped 5 bases from V and 2 bases from J, with 9 bases between. There are 13 residues in the CDR3. CDR1 and CDR2 from the germline V gene are SEHNR and FQNEAQ (reference sequence). In DNA form, the CDR3 reads TGTGCCAGCAGCAACACAGGTAACACTGAAGCTTTCTTT. This translates into CASSNTGNTEAFF.

In this sample, this clonotype turned up many times. The V call is TRBV6-5, the J call TRBJ2-7; D is unresolved. Germline-derived CDR1 and CDR2 are MNHEY and SVGAGI. Trimming cost V 2 bases and J 0 bases, with 5 bases left between them. The CDR3 loop spans 13 amino acids. The CDR3 reads CASSYDISYEQYF. CDR3 coding DNA: TGTGCCAGCAGTTACGACATCTCCTACGAGCAGTACTTC.

This clonotype was found many times. The genes are TRBV2 and TRBJ2-5; 11 bases match TRBD2. This CDR3 region has 15 residues. Germline CDR1 and CDR2: SNHLY and FYNNEI. J was trimmed by 5 bases and V by 4 bases; bases with no gene match: 6. The CDR3 loop is CASSGTSGRFETQYF. The CDR3, as DNA: TGTGCCAGCAGTGGAACTAGCGGGAGATTTGAGACCCAGTACTTC.

This chain joins TRBV3-1 and TRBJ2-7, with TRBD1 matching 9 bases. The CDR3 loop spans 14 amino acids. Germline V gives CDR1 LGHDT, CDR2 YNNKEL (reference sequence). The V segment lost 7 bases and the J segment 4 bases; nucleotides outside the gene matches: 8. The CDR3 protein is CASTPRTGDYEQYF. The CDR3 DNA reads as TGTGCCAGCACCCCCAGGACAGGGGATTACGAGCAGTACTTC.

V gene TRBV3-1 combines with J gene TRBJ2-2; D is undetermined. CDR1 is LGHDT, CDR2 YNNKEL, per germline (reference sequence). The ends were cut back, 3 bases at V and 3 bases at J, with 17 bases in the middle. There are 17 residues in the CDR3. CDR3 sequence reads: CASSQPRTWADTGELFF. CDR3 bases: TGTGCCAGCAGCCAGCCTCGGACGTGGGCAGACACCGGGGAGCTGTTTTTT.

This clonotype was recorded many times. V is TRBV24-1 and J is TRBJ2-2; 10 bases are a match to TRBD1. CDR1 is KGHDR and CDR2 is SFDVKD in the germline V gene. The CDR3 loop spans 15 amino acids. V lost 4 bases and J lost 4; bases outside the gene matches: 2. CDR3 DNA: TGTGCCACCAGTGACGACAGGGGGCCCACCGGGGAGCTGTTTTTT. Encoded protein: CATSDDRGPTGELFF.

This chain uses TRBV12-3 or TRBV12-4 with TRBJ2-5, with D tentatively TRBD1 (5 bases). The CDR3 is made up of 13 amino acids. Deletions cut 6 bases from V and 4 bases from J, with 12 bases between. The CDR3 DNA is TGTGCCAGCAGCAAGACAGAGTCAGAGACCCAGTACTTC. This gives the protein CASSKTESETQYF.

The rearrangement joins TRBV3-1 to TRBJ1-5; D uncertain. CDR1 and CDR2 (germline): LGHDT, YNNKEL (reference sequence). Trimming stripped 1 base from V and 0 bases from J, with 4 bases between. CDR3 length: 14 amino acids. CDR3 nucleotide sequence: TGTGCCAGCAGCCAAGGCCATAGCAATCAGCCCCAGCATTTT. Its translation: CASSQGHSNQPQHF.

In its sample, this clonotype was seen many times. The gene calls are TRBV12-3 or TRBV12-4 and TRBJ2-2; D is perhaps TRBD1 or TRBD2 (5 bases each). With 2 bases removed from V and 0 bases from J, the gap between germline ends came to 16 bases. This CDR3 is built from 18 residues. Here the CDR3 DNA reads TGTGCCAGCAGTTTATTTGGGGGTTCCTATGCGAACACCGGGGAGCTGTTTTTT. Translating gives CASSLFGGSYANTGELFF.

This clonotype came up a few times. The chain combines TRBV7-9 with TRBJ2-4, with a weak D call TRBD1 (7 bases). Germline V lookup: CDR1 SEHNR, CDR2 FQNEAQ (reference sequence). The CDR3 runs 15 residues. Trimming shortened V by 5 bases and J by 0 bases, and 11 bases separated the two germline ends. The CDR3: CASSGGTVAKNIQYF. CDR3 nucleotides: TGTGCCAGCAGCGGGGGGACAGTAGCCAAAAACATTCAGTACTTC.

This clonotype was observed at least ten times. This chain uses TRBV11-2 with TRBJ2-5, with unresolved D. V dropped 5 bases and J dropped 5 bases, with 15 bases sitting between them. This CDR3 is 14 amino acids long. Germline lookup yields CDR1 SGHAT and CDR2 FQNNGV. CDR3 amino acids: CASSPPVRSETQYF. The CDR3 nucleotides are TGTGCCAGCAGCCCCCCAGTGAGGTCCGAGACCCAGTACTTC.

This clonotype was seen a few times. The germline gene is not matched at one end of the junction; a read error may be the cause. This rearrangement joins TRBV28 to TRBJ2-7, with D tentatively TRBD1 (5 bases). This CDR3 spans 14 amino acids. Germline V gene lookup returns CDR1 MDHEN and CDR2 SYDVKM. The CDR3, as DNA: TGTGCCAGCAGTTCAAGACAGACTCCCTACGAGCGGTACTTC. Translating it yields CASSSRQTPYERYF. The full variable domain, rest sourced from reference TRBV28 and TRBJ2-7, is DVKVTQSSRYLVKRTGEKVFLECVQDMDHENMFWYRQDPGLGLRLIYFSYDVKMKEKGDIPEGYSVSREKKERFSLILESASTNQTSMYLCASSSRQTPYERYFGPGTRLTVT.

In this sample, this clonotype turned up a few times. This chain joins TRBV20-1 and TRBJ2-5; D gene unclear. Germline values: CDR1 DFQATT, CDR2 SNEGSKA (reference sequence). The CDR3 extends over 13 amino acids. The CDR3 nucleotides read TGCAGCGGTCCAGGCCTGGATGGAGAGACCCAGTACTTC. Translating gives CSGPGLDGETQYF.